This T cell receptor beta chain stems from a study of patients and donors after allogeneic stem cell transplantation. Germline V gene sequence: CDR1 DFQATT, CDR2 SNEGSKA (reference sequence). V dropped 2 bases and J dropped 2; count of bases not matched to a gene: 7. The CDR3 runs to 16 residues. This clonotype has more than one count but fewer than ten. A single record per CDR3 protein comes from TCRdb applying MiXCR to the RT-PCR reads. The table includes about a million distinct CDR3 sequences, over 15% detected once. The clonotype originates from a human donor who was either an allogeneic HSCT recipient or a stem cell or donor lymphocyte infusion donor (not recorded which). It is not recorded whose cells these are; they may come from a transplant donor. The gene calls are TRBV20-1 and TRBJ2-3; 10 nucleotides line up with TRBD2. Sequenced sample: blood, either unsorted or a sorted T cell fraction (not recorded which). Here the CDR3 reads CSARSLSGRPTDTQYF. The CDR3 bases are TGCAGTGCTAGATCCCTTAGCGGGAGGCCCACAGATACGCAGTATTTT.